This entry concerns a single TCR beta chain. The CDR3 runs to 13 residues. Germline assignment: CDR1 LNHDA and CDR2 SQIVND (reference sequence). Trimming removed 5 bases from V and 5 bases from J, with 9 bases in between. The source of the sample is a study of blood T cell repertoires in COVID-19. As for the study in general: Whether acute or convalescent, the COVID-19 samples came from the United States, Italy and Spain.

Sequencing used immunoSEQ multiplex PCR; TCRdb keeps in-frame clones, though not all of them. The sample lists roughly 380,000 clones; around 89% were seen once. The source of this sequence is a woman in her thirties or forties with COVID-19, enrolled during active disease. Input material: peripheral blood. The chain links TRBV19 to TRBJ1-4; unclear D gene. CDR3 DNA sequence: TGTGCCAGTAGTCTGTTCTCCAATGAAAAACTGTTTTTT. This encodes CASSLFSNEKLFF.